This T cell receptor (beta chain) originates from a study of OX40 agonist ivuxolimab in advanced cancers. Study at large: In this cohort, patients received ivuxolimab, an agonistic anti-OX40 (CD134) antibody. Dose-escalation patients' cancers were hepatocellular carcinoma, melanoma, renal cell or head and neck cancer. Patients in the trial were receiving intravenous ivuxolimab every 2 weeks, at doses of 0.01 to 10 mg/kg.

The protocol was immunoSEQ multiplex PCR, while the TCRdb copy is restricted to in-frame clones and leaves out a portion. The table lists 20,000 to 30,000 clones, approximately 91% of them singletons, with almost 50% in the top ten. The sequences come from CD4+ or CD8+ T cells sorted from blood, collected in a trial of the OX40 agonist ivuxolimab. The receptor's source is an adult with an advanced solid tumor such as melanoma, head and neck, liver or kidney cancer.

The CDR3: CASSFVGRNTDTQYF. The CDR3 DNA reads TGTGCCAGCAGCTTCGTGGGGCGAAACACAGATACGCAGTATTTT. The V call is TRBV11-3, the J call TRBJ2-3; D is perhaps TRBD1 (5 bases). V dropped 3 bases and J dropped 2 bases, with 12 bases sitting between them. CDR1 is SGHNT and CDR2 is YENEEA in the germline V gene. This CDR3 comprises 15 residues.